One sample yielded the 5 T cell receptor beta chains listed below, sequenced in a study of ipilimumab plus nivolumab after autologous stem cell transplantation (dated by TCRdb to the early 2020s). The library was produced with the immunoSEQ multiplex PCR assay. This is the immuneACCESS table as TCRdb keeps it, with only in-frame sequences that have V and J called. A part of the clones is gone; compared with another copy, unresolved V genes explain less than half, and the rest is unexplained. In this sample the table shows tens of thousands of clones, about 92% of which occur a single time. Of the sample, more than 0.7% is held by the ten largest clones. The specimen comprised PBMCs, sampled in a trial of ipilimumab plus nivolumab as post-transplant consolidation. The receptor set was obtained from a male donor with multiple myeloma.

The CDR3 region has the DNA TGTGCCAGCAGAGCTCCCAGGGAGAGCTCCTACGAGCAGTACTTC. Translation gives CASRAPRESSYEQYF. This chain links TRBV6-1 with TRBJ2-7; D might be TRBD1 or TRBD2, each matching 5 bases. The CDR3 totals 15 residues. Germline V CDR1 and CDR2: MNHNS, SASEGT. V gave up 6 bases and J gave up 0 bases, with 15 bases separating them.

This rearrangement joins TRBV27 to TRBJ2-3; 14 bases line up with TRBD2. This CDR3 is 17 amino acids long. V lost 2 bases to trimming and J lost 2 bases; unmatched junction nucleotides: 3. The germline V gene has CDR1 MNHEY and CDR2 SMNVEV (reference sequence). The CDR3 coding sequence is TGTGCCAGCAGTTTACCGGGACTAGCGGGAGCCACAGATACGCAGTATTTT. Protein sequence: CASSLPGLAGATDTQYF.

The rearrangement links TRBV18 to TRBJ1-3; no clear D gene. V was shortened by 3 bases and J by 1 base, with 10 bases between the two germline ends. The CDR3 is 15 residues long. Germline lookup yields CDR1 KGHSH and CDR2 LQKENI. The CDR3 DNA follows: TGTGCCAGCTCACCCCGGCAGGTGTCTGGAAACACCATATATTTT. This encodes CASSPRQVSGNTIYF.

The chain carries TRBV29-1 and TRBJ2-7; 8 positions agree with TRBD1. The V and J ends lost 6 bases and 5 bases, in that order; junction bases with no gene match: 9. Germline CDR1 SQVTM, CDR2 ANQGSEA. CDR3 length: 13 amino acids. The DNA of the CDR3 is TGCAGCGTGAGGGAGACAGGGGCCCACGAGCAGTACTTC. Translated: CSVRETGAHEQYF.

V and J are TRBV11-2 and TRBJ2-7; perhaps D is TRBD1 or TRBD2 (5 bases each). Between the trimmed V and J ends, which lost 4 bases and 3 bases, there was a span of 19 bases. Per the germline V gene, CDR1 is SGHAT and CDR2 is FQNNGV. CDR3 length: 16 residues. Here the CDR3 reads CASSSLLGFGGYEQYF. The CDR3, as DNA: TGTGCCAGCAGCTCGCTCTTGGGGTTTGGGGGCTACGAGCAGTACTTC.